Below, one TCR beta chain is given with its context. Its target is unknown. This likely comes from a read error, as the CDR3 has no conserved phenylalanine or tryptophan at its end. There are 13 residues in the CDR3. Trimming left V 4 bases short and J 6 bases short, with 13 bases between. Germline assignment: CDR1 DFQATT and CDR2 SNEGSKA (reference sequence). TCR beta CDR3 sequences were amplified from RNA transcripts. TCR CDR3 underwent first-round RT-PCR with the HTBI primer set. TCRdb used MiXCR to reprocess the multiplex PCR reads, holding one entry per CDR3 protein. The sample consists of approximately 500,000 distinct CDR3 sequences, roughly 50% of them appearing once. The source of the sample is a study of T cells in Graves' hyperthyroidism and ophthalmopathy. Study conclusions and caveats: Separating ophthalmopathy from stable hyperthyroidism was achieved by a 13 V-J model. In the blood, most expanded thyroid clonotypes above 0.001 appeared as well.

Each patient was aged 18 to 65 and had newly diagnosed hyperthyroidism of under 2 months' duration. Together with thyroid ultrasound, orbital computed tomography, serum thyroxine and TRAb, clinical symptoms were used for diagnoses. This receptor was obtained from a woman aged 18-29 years with Graves' hyperthyroidism. This rearrangement joins TRBV20-1 to TRBJ1-5; D might be TRBD1 (5 bases). The sequenced sample was peripheral blood or thyroid tissue (not recorded which). Here the CDR3 reads CSATERGGQPQHG. DNA of the CDR3: TGCAGTGCTACGGAACGCGGGGGTCAGCCCCAGCATGGT.